The clone carrying this T cell receptor (beta chain) was observed a few times. Trimming pared 6 bases from V and 5 bases from J, leaving 20 bases between. Germline assignment: CDR1 SGHRS and CDR2 YFSETQ. The CDR3 consists of 15 residues. This specimen belongs to a study of regulatory T cells in long-lasting Graves disease. To make TCR beta libraries, researchers used iRepertoire HTBI primers and Arm-PCR of CDR3 regions. TCRdb passed the multiplex PCR reads through MiXCR, listing each CDR3 protein once. The table lists around 510,000 distinct CDR3 sequences, around 21% of them singletons. Time point noted: persistent/refractory GD, antithyroid drugs over 5 years with positive TRAb. PBMCs provided the RNA from which the TCR library was made. Graves' disease diagnosis was established per American Thyroid Association guidelines.

The sequencing here drew on peripheral blood mononuclear cells (PBMCs), taken when the disease was refractory, from a patient treated with antithyroid drugs. The clonotype comes from a female donor with Graves disease. The genes are TRBV5-1 and TRBJ1-1; D unclear. The CDR3 region is CASTGAPSLRTEAFF. In DNA, the CDR3 is TGCGCCAGCACAGGAGCCCCTTCCCTTCGGACTGAAGCTTTCTTT.